The rows below give T cell receptor beta chains drawn from one sample of a study of T cells in Graves' hyperthyroidism and ophthalmopathy. TCRdb reanalysed the multiplex PCR reads using MiXCR and keeps one entry per CDR3 protein. The data hold 700,000 to 850,000 distinct CDR3 sequences, with 30% to 40% observed a single time. Sequenced sample: blood. Source of these receptors: a woman aged 40 to 50 with Graves' hyperthyroidism. The CDR3 runs from the conserved cysteine through the conserved F or W. A D gene is named only where the DNA matches it firmly. Part of the rows lack a size; the others show once, few, many or a class for expanded clones.

d_gene: NA
j_gene: TRBJ2-2
abundance: few
v_gene: TRBV7-4
CDR3nt: TGTGCCAGCAGCCAAGAGTATGGGACGGGCCATTCCGGGGAGCTGTTTTTT
CDR3aa: CASSQEYGTGHSGELFF

d_gene: NA
j_gene: TRBJ2-7
abundance: NA
v_gene: TRBV2
CDR3nt: TGTGCCAGCATGGGAGGCGGCGAGCAGTACTTC
CDR3aa: CASMGGGEQYF

d_gene: TRBD2
j_gene: TRBJ2-5
abundance: many
v_gene: TRBV29-1
CDR3nt: TGCAGCGTTGAAGAGGGTTGGGGGGGAGAGACCCAGTACTTC
CDR3aa: CSVEEGWGGETQYF

d_gene: NA
j_gene: TRBJ1-1
abundance: many
v_gene: TRBV7-9
CDR3nt: TGTGCCAGCAGCCGCGGACAGACTGAAGCTTTCTTT
CDR3aa: CASSRGQTEAFF

d_gene: NA
j_gene: TRBJ1-4
abundance: NA
v_gene: TRBV4-1
CDR3nt: TGCGCCAGCAGCCACATGGGGGAAAAACTGTTTTTT
CDR3aa: CASSHMGEKLFF

d_gene: NA
j_gene: TRBJ1-6
abundance: few
v_gene: TRBV5-6
CDR3nt: TGTGCCAGCAGCCTGGGACATCTTCGGGGTCAGGCACCCCTCCACTTT
CDR3aa: CASSLGHLRGQAPLHF

d_gene: TRBD1
j_gene: TRBJ1-2
abundance: few
v_gene: TRBV4-3
CDR3nt: TGCGCCAGCAGCCAAGATGGGACAGGGGTTCGTGACTATGGCTACACCTTC
CDR3aa: CASSQDGTGVRDYGYTF

d_gene: TRBD1
j_gene: TRBJ2-5
abundance: few
v_gene: TRBV4-3
CDR3nt: TGCGCCAGCAGCGAATGGACAGGCACATCGGAGACCCAGTACTTC
CDR3aa: CASSEWTGTSETQYF

d_gene: TRBD1
j_gene: TRBJ1-1
abundance: few
v_gene: TRBV20-1
CDR3nt: TGCAGTTGGGGGGACAGGGATAACACTGAAGCTTTCTTT
CDR3aa: CSWGDRDNTEAFF

d_gene: NA
j_gene: TRBJ1-2
abundance: many
v_gene: TRBV3-1
CDR3nt: TGTGCCAGCAGCCATATTGGGTATGGCTACACCTTC
CDR3aa: CASSHIGYGYTF

d_gene: TRBD1
j_gene: TRBJ1-4
abundance: few
v_gene: TRBV5-4
CDR3nt: TGTGCCAGCAGCTCATACCTTGGGACAGGTGGAAAACTGTTTTTT
CDR3aa: CASSSYLGTGGKLFF

d_gene: TRBD1
j_gene: TRBJ1-2
abundance: NA
v_gene: TRBV6-5
CDR3nt: TGTGCCAGCAGTGAAGCGCAGGGGGGTGGCTACACCTTC
CDR3aa: CASSEAQGGGYTF

d_gene: TRBD1
j_gene: TRBJ1-5
abundance: NA
v_gene: TRBV4-3
CDR3nt: TGCGCCAGCAGCCGAGAATGGACAGGGACCAATCAGCCCCAGCATTTT
CDR3aa: CASSREWTGTNQPQHF

d_gene: NA
j_gene: TRBJ1-5
abundance: NA
v_gene: TRBV7-9
CDR3nt: TGTGCCAGCAGCTTCGGTGGGCAGGGACATCAGCCCCAGCATTTT
CDR3aa: CASSFGGQGHQPQHF

d_gene: NA
j_gene: TRBJ2-5
abundance: once
v_gene: TRBV7-9
CDR3nt: TGTGCCAGCAGCTTGGGAAGGGGGTACGGAGGAGAGACCCAGTACTTC
CDR3aa: CASSLGRGYGGETQYF

d_gene: NA
j_gene: TRBJ1-6
abundance: many
v_gene: TRBV19
CDR3nt: TGTGCCAGTAGTATCCGATCCAATTCACCCCTCCACTTT
CDR3aa: CASSIRSNSPLHF

d_gene: NA
j_gene: TRBJ1-1
abundance: many
v_gene: TRBV20-1
CDR3nt: TGCAGTGCTAGAGTCTCACAGTTAGCGAACACTGAAGCTTTCTTT
CDR3aa: CSARVSQLANTEAFF